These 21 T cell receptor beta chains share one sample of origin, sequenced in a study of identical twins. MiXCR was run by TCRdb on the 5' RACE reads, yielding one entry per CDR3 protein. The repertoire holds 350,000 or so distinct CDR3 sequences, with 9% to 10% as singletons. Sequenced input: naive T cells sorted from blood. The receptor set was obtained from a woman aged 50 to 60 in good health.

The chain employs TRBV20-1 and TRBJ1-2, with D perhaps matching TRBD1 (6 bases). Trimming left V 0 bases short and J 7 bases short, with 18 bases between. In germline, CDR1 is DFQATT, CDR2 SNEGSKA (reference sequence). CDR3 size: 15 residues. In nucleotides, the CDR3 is TGCAGTGCTAGAGAAACCATGGGACAAGGCGGTGGCTACACCTTC. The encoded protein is CSARETMGQGGGYTF.

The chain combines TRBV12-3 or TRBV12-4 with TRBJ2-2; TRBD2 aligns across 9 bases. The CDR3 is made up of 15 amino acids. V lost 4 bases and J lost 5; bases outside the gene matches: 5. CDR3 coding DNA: TGTGCCAGCAGTTCGACTAGCGGAGCGACCGGGGAGCTGTTTTTT. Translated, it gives CASSSTSGATGELFF.

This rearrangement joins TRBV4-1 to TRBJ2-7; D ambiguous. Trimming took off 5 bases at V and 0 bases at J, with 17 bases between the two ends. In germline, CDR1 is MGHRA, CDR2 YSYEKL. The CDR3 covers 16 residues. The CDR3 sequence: CASSSPTGMSSYEQYF. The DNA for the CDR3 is TGCGCCAGCAGCTCCCCGACCGGCATGAGCTCCTACGAGCAGTACTTC.

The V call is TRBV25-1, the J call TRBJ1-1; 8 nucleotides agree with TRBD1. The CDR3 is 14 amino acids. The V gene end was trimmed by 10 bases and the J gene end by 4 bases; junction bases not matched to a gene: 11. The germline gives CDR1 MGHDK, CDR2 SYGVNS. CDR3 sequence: CATIGDTGGTEAFF. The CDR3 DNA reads TGTGCCACCATAGGGGATACAGGGGGCACTGAAGCTTTCTTT.

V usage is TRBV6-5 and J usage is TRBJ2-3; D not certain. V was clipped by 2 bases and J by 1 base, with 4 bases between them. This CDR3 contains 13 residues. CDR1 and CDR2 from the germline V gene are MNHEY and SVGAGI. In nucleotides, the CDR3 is TGTGCCAGCAGTTACCCGGGCACAGATACGCAGTATTTT. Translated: CASSYPGTDTQYF.

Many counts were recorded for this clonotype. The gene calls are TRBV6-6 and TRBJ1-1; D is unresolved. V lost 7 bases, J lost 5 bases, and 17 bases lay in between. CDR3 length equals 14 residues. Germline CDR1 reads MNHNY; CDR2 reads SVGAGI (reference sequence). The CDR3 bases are TGTGCCAGCACCCATGTTGGATTCACGACTGAAGCTTTCTTT. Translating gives CASTHVGFTTEAFF.

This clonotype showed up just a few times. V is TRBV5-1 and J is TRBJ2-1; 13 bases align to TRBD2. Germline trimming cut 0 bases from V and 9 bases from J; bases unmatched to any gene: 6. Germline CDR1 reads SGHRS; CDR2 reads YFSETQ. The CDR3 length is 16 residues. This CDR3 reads CASSLVLAGGPVEQFF. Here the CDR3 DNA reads TGCGCCAGCAGCTTGGTACTAGCGGGAGGGCCAGTTGAGCAGTTCTTC.

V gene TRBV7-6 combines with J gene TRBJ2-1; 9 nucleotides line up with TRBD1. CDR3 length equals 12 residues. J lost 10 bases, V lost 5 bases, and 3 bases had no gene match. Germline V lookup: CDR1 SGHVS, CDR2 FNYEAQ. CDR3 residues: CASSPGTGEQFF. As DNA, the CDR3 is TGTGCCAGCAGCCCTGGGACAGGGGAGCAGTTCTTC.

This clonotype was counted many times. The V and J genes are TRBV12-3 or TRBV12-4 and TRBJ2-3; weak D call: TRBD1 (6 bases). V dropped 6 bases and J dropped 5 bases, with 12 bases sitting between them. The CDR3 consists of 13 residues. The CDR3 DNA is TGTGCCAGCAGGCCAGGGGTGGAAGATACGCAGTATTTT. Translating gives CASRPGVEDTQYF.

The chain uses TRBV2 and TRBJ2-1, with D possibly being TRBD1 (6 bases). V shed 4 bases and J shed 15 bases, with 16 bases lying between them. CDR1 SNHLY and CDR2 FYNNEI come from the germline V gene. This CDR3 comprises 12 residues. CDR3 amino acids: CASSGQVSALFF. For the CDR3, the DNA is TGTGCCAGCAGTGGACAGGTTTCGGCCCTGTTCTTC.

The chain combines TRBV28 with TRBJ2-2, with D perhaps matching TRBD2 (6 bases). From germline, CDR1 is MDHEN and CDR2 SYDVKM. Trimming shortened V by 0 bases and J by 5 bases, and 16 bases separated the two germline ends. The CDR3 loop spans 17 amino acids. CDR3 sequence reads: CASSLWGGPTRTGELFF. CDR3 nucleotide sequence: TGTGCCAGCAGTTTATGGGGAGGCCCAACCCGTACCGGGGAGCTGTTTTTT. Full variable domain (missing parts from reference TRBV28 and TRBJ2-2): DVKVTQSSRYLVKRTGEKVFLECVQDMDHENMFWYRQDPGLGLRLIYFSYDVKMKEKGDIPEGYSVSREKKERFSLILESASTNQTSMYLCASSLWGGPTRTGELFFGEGSRLTVL.

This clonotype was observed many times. Here the CDR3 DNA reads TGTGCCAGCAGTTTTTCCGGGGCCGGGGAGCTGTTTTTT. Protein: CASSFSGAGELFF. The chain uses TRBV12-3 or TRBV12-4 and TRBJ2-2; possible D gene TRBD2, 5 bases. CDR3 length: 13 amino acids. Trimming shortened V by 3 bases and J by 6 bases, and 8 bases separated the two germline ends.

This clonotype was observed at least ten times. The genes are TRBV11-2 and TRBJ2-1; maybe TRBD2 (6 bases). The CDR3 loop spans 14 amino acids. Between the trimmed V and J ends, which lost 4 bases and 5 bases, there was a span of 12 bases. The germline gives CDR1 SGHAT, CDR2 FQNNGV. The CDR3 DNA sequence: TGTGCCAGCAGCTCGGGGACTGCCGACAATGAGCAGTTCTTC. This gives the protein CASSSGTADNEQFF.

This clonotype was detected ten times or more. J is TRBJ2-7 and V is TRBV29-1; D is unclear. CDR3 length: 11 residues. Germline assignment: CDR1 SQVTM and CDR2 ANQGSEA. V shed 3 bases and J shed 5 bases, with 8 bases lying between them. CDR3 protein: CSVEFLDEQYF. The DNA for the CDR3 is TGCAGCGTTGAGTTCTTAGACGAGCAGTACTTC.

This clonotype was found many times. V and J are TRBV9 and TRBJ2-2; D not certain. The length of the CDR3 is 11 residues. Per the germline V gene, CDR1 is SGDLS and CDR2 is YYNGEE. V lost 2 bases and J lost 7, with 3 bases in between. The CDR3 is CASSVRGELFF. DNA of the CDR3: TGTGCCAGCAGCGTTCGCGGGGAGCTGTTTTTT.

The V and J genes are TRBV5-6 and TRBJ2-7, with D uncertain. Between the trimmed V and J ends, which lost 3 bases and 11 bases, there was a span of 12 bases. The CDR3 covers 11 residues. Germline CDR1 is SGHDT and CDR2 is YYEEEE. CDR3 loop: CASSSGLLEYF. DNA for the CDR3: TGTGCCAGCAGCTCCGGGCTACTGGAGTACTTC.

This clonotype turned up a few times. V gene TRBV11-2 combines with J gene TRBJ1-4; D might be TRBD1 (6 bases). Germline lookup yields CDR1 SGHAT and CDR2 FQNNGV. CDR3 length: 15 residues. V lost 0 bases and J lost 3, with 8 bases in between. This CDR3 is CASSLEQGPNEKLFF. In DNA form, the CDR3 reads TGTGCCAGCAGCTTAGAGCAGGGGCCTAATGAAAAACTGTTTTTT.

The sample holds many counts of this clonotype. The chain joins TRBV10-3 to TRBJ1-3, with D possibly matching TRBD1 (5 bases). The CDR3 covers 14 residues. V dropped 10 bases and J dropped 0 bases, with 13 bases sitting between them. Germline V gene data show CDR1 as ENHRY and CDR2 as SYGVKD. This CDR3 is CATGTARSGNTIYF. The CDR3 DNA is TGTGCCACCGGGACCGCACGCTCTGGAAACACCATATATTTT.

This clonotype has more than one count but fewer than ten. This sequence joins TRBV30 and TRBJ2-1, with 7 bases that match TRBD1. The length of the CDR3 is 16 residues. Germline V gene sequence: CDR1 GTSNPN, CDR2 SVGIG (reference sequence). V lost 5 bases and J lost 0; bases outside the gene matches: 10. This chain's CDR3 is CAWAPGTVISYNEQFF. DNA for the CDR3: TGTGCCTGGGCCCCCGGGACAGTCATCTCCTACAATGAGCAGTTCTTC.

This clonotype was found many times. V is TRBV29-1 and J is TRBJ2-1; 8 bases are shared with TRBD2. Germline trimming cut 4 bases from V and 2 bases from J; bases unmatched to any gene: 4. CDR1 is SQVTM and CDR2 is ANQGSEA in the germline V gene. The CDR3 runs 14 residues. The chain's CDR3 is CSVAEAGAYNEQFF. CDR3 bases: TGCAGCGTTGCGGAAGCGGGAGCCTACAATGAGCAGTTCTTC.

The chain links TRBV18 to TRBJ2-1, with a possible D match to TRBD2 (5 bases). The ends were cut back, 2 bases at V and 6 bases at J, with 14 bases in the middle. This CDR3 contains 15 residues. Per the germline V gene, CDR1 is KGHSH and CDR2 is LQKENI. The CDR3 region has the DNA TGTGCCAGCTCACCAGGAGGTGGCAGATTCAATGAGCAGTTCTTC. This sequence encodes CASSPGGGRFNEQFF.